This T cell receptor beta chain was captured in a study of radiation and T cells in renal cell carcinoma. This CDR3 spans 14 amino acids. From germline, CDR1 is SEHNR and CDR2 FQNEAQ (reference sequence). Trimming took off 5 bases at V and 2 bases at J, with 13 bases between the two ends. The time point here: baseline pretreatment blood. The treatment is: 15 Gy SBRT to primary tumor, nephrectomy 4 weeks later. The patient's renal cell carcinoma had clear cell pathology. Broader study findings: Top tumor clonotypes rose in blood 2 weeks post-radiation, then contracted.

Remarks on this clone: The antigen is unknown.

Produced via immunoSEQ multiplex PCR; TCRdb's table is partial and in-frame only. Here the sample spans 40,000 to 50,000 clones, 65% to 90% being singletons. The sequence was obtained from a woman in her 70s with renal cell carcinoma. The V and J genes are TRBV7-9 and TRBJ2-7; perhaps TRBD1 as D (6 bases). This specimen consisted of blood, obtained from a patient whose treatment included radiotherapy and nephrectomy. The CDR3 loop reads CASSPTGTPYEQYF. The CDR3 DNA reads as TGTGCCAGCAGCCCAACCGGGACACCCTACGAGCAGTACTTC.